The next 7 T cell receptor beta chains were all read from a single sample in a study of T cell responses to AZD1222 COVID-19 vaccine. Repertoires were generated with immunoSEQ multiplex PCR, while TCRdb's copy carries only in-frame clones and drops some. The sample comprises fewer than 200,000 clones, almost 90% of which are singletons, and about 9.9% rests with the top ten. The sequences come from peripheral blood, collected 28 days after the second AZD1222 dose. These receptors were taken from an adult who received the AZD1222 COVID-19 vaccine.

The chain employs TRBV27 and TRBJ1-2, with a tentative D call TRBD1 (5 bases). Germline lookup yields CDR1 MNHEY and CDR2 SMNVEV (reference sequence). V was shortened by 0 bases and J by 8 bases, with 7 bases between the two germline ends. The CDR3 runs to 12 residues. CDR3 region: CASSLSGVGYTF. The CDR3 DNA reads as TGTGCCAGCAGTTTATCAGGGGTCGGCTACACCTTC.

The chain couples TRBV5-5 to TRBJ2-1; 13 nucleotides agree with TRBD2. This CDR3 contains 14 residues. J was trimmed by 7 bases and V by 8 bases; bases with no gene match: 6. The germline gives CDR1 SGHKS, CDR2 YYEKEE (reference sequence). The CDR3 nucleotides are TGTGCCAGTGGACTAGCGGGGGCCCAAAATGAGCAGTTCTTC. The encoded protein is CASGLAGAQNEQFF.

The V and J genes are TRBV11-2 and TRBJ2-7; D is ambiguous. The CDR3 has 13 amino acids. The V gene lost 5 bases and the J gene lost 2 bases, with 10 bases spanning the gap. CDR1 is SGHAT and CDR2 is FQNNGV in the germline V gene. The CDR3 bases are TGTGCCAGCAGCGCGTTTTGGACCTACGAGCAGTACTTC. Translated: CASSAFWTYEQYF.

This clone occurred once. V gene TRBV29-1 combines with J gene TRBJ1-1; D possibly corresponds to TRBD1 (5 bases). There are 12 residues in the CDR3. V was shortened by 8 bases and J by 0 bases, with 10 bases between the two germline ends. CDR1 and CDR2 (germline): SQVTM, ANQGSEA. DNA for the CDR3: TGCAGCTTCCGGGACTTGAACACTGAAGCTTTCTTT. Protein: CSFRDLNTEAFF.

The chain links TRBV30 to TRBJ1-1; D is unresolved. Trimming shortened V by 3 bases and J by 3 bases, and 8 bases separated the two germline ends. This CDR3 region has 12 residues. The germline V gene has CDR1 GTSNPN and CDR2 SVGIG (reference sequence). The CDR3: CAWRQYYTEAFF. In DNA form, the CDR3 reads TGTGCCTGGAGGCAATATTACACTGAAGCTTTCTTT.

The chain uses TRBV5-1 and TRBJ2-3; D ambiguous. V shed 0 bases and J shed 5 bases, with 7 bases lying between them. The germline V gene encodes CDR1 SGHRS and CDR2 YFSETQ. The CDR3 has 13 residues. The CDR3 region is CASSLEAGDTQYF. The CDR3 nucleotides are TGCGCCAGCAGCTTGGAAGCCGGAGATACGCAGTATTTT.

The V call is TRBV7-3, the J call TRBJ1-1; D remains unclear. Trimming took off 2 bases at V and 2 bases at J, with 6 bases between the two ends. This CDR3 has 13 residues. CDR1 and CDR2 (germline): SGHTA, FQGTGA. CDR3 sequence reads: CASSLAENTEAFF. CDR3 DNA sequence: TGTGCCAGCAGCTTAGCGGAAAACACTGAAGCTTTCTTT.